This T cell receptor beta chain was observed in a study of OX40 agonist ivuxolimab in advanced cancers. Study-level background: Patients were treated with ivuxolimab, an agonistic anti-OX40 (CD134) antibody.

Generated by immunoSEQ multiplex PCR, the TCRdb table keeps only in-frame clones and is missing some. The sample gives some 50,000 clones, approximately 91% of which show up once; about a fifth is in the top ten. Autoimmune disease history or systemic immunosuppression led to patients being barred. The CDR3 runs to 12 residues. The germline gives CDR1 SEHNR, CDR2 FQNEAQ (reference sequence). Trimming stripped 3 bases from V and 10 bases from J, with 10 bases between. General study findings and limits: Which antigen the expanded peripheral T cells recognized is unknown.

As to this clone: Its antigen remains unidentified.

The rearrangement uses TRBV7-9 and TRBJ2-1; perhaps TRBD2 as D (5 bases). Sequenced material: CD4+ or CD8+ T cells sorted from blood, taken in a trial of the OX40 agonist ivuxolimab. The sequence derives from an adult with an advanced solid tumor such as melanoma, head and neck, liver or kidney cancer. CDR3 loop: CASSFPEGEQFF. The CDR3 DNA reads as TGTGCCAGCAGCTTCCCCGAGGGCGAGCAGTTCTTC.